This paragraph covers one T cell receptor (beta chain) sequence. Antigen: not known. This record comes from a study of cytomegalovirus exposure and HLA in healthy donors. PCR amplification relied on 60 Vbeta primers (plus 13 Jbeta primers). Here immunoSEQ multiplex PCR was the method, and the copy in TCRdb shows in-frame clones only, minus some. The sample lists roughly 130,000 clones; 61% were seen once. Study-wide points: Cytomegalovirus association was assigned to 170 or so TCR beta chains. Using the classifier, cytomegalovirus status was reportedly diagnosed with high specificity and sensitivity. Several of the most significant clusters appeared linked to common viral pathogens, based on a later analysis. Rare sequences made up most TCRs, while some public TCRs were found in many donors.

Germline loops: CDR1 MNHEY, CDR2 SVGAGI. With 7 bases removed from V and 3 bases from J, the gap between germline ends came to 6 bases. The CDR3 length is 11 residues. The clonotype comes from a male donor in good health and CMV-seronegative. V and J are TRBV6-5 and TRBJ1-1; no clear D gene. Sequences were obtained from PBMCs. The CDR3 DNA sequence: TGTGCCAGCATTACGGACACTGAAGCTTTCTTT. Translating gives CASITDTEAFF.